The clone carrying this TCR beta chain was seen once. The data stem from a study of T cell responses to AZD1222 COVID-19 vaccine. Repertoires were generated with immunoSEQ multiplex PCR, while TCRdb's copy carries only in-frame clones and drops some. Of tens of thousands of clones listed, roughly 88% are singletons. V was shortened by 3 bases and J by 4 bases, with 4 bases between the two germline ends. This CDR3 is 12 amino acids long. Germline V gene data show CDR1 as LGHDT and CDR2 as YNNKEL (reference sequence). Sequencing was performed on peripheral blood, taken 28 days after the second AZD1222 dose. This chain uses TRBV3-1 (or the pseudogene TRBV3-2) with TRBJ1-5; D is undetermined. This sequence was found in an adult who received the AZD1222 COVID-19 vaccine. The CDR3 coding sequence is TGTGCCAGCAGCCAGCTTAATCAGCCCCAGCATTTT. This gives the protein CASSQLNQPQHF.